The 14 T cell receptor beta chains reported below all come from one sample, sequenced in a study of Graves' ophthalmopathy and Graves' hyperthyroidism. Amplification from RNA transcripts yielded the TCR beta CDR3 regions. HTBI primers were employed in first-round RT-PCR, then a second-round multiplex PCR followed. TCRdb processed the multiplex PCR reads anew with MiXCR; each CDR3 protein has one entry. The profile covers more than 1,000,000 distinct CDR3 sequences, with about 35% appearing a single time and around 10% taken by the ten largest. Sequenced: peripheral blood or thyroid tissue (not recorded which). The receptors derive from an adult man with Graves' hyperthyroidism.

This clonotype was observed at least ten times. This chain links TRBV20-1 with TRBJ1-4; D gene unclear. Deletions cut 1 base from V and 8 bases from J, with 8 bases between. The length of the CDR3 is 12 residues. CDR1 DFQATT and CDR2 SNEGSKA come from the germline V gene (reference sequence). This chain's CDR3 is CSARAVGEKLFF. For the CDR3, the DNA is TGCAGTGCTAGAGCGGTGGGGGAAAAACTGTTTTTT.

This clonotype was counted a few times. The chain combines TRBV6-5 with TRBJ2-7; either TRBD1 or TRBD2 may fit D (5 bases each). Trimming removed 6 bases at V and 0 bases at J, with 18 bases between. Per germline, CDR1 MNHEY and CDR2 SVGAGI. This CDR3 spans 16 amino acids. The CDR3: CASSPSLRGASYEQYF. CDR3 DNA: TGTGCCAGCAGCCCCTCTCTCCGGGGCGCCTCCTACGAGCAGTACTTC.

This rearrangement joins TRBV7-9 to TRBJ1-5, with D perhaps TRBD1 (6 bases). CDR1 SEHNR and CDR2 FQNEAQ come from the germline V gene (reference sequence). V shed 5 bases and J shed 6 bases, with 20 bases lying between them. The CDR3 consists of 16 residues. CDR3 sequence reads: CASSLRLGRGGQPQHF. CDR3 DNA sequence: TGTGCCAGCAGCCTCCGCCTGGGCAGGGGAGGTCAGCCCCAGCATTTT.

The CDR3 protein is CASSVAQGPRETQYF. As DNA, the CDR3 is TGTGCCAGCAGCGTCGCCCAGGGTCCTCGGGAGACCCAGTACTTC. This sequence joins TRBV7-9 and TRBJ2-5; D is perhaps TRBD1 (5 bases). The CDR3 spans 15 residues. Germline CDR1 and CDR2: SEHNR and FQNEAQ (reference sequence). V was shortened by 5 bases and J by 5 bases, with 18 bases between the two germline ends.

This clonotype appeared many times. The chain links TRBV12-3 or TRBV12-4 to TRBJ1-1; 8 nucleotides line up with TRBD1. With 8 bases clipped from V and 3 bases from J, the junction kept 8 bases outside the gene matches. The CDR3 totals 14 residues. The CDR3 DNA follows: TGTGCCAGCCGGGACAGGAGCCAGCACACTGAAGCTTTCTTT. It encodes CASRDRSQHTEAFF.

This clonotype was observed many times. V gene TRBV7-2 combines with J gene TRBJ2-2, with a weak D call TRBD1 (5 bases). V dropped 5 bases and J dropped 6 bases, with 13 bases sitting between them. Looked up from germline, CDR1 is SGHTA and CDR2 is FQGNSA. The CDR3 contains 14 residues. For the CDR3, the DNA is TGTGCCAGCAGCGTCAGGGTTGGAGCCGGGGAGCTGTTTTTT. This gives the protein CASSVRVGAGELFF.

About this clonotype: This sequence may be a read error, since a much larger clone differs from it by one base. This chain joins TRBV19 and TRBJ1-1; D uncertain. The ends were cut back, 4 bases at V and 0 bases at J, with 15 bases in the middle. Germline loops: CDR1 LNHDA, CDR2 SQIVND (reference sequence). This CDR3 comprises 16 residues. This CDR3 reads CASSSLSVRMNTEAFF. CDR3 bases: TGTGCCAGTAGTAGCCTGTCCGTCCGCATGAACACTGAAGCTTTCTTT.

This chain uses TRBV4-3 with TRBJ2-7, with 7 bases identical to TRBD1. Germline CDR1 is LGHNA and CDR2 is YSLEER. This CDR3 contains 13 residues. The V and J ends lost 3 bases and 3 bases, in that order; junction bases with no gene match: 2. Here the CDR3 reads CASSHRGYYEQYF. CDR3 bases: TGCGCCAGCAGCCACAGGGGGTACTACGAGCAGTACTTC.

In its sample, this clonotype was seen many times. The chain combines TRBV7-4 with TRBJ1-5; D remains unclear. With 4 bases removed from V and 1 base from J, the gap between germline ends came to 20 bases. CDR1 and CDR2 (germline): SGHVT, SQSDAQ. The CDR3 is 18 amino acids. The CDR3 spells CASSSPQPTGPSNQPQHF. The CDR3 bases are TGTGCCAGCAGCTCCCCTCAGCCGACGGGTCCGAGCAATCAGCCCCAGCATTTT.

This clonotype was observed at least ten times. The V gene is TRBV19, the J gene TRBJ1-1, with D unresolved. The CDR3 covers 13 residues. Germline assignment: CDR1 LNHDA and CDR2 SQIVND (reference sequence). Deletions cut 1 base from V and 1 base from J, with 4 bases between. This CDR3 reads CASSIVQNTEAFF. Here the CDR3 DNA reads TGTGCCAGTAGTATAGTACAGAACACTGAAGCTTTCTTT.

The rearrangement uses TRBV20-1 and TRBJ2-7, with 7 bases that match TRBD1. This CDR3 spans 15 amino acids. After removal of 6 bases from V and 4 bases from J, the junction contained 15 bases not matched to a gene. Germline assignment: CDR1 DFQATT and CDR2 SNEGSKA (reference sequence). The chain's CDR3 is CSADPAGPRGYEQYF. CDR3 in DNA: TGCAGTGCGGATCCCGCCGGCCCCAGGGGGTACGAGCAGTACTTC.

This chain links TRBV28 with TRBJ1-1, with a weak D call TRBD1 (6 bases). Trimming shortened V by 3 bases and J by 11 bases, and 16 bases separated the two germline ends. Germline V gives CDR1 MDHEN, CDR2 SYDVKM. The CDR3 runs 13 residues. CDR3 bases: TGTGCCAGCAGTTTTCGGGCAGGGGAGGTGGCTTTCTTT. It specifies CASSFRAGEVAFF.

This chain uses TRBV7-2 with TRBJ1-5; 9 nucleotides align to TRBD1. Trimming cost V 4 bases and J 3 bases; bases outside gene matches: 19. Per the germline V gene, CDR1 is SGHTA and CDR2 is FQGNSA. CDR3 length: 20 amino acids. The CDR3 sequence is CASSSILSGTGTLNNQPQHF. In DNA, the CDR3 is TGTGCCAGCAGCTCCATCCTATCCGGGACAGGGACGTTAAACAATCAGCCCCAGCATTTT.

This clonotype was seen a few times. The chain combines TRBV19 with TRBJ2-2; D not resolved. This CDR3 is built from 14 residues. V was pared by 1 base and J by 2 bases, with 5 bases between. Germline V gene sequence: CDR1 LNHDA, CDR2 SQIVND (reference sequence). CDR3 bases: TGTGCCAGTAGTATAGCCTTAAACACCGGGGAGCTGTTTTTT. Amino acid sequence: CASSIALNTGELFF.